The 12 T cell receptor beta chains listed next were all sequenced from one sample in a study of control samples from healthy donors and cancer patients (dated by TCRdb to about 2020). The library was made by the immunoSEQ multiplex PCR assay. What TCRdb holds here is the immuneACCESS table cut down to in-frame rearrangements. Part of the clones is not present; checked against another copy, under half of the missing clones reflect an unresolved V gene, and the others are unexplained. Recorded for this sample are roughly 180,000 clones; roughly 94% of them occurred a single time. The leading ten clones occupy 1.1% to 1.5% of the sample. Sequenced material: blood. These receptors were taken from a young woman in good health.

This clone was seen a handful of times. The J gene is TRBJ2-7, the V gene TRBV6-2 or TRBV6-3; TRBD1 agrees at 9 bases. This CDR3 comprises 14 residues. V was pared by 6 bases and J by 5 bases, with 8 bases of the junction left unmatched. Germline lookup yields CDR1 MNHEY and CDR2 SVGEGT. The CDR3 reads CASSNRDRADEQYF. As DNA, the CDR3 is TGTGCCAGCAGCAACAGGGACAGGGCCGACGAGCAGTACTTC.

The chain is built from TRBV7-8 and TRBJ1-5, with 11 bases fitting TRBD1. J lost 2 bases, V lost 5 bases, and 2 bases had no gene match. The CDR3 covers 15 residues. CDR1 and CDR2 (germline): SGHVS, FQNEAQ. The CDR3 sequence is CASSRGQGGNQPQHF. CDR3 DNA sequence: TGTGCCAGCAGCCGGGGACAGGGGGGCAATCAGCCCCAGCATTTT.

This clone was observed once. This chain joins TRBV19 and TRBJ2-3; 9 bases map to TRBD2. V shed 9 bases and J 1 base; nucleotides not matched to a gene: 5. CDR1 is LNHDA and CDR2 is SQIVND in the germline V gene (reference sequence). The CDR3 totals 14 residues. The CDR3 DNA reads TGTGCCAGCGGGGGCGGGAGGGGCACAGATACGCAGTATTTT. This translates into CASGGGRGTDTQYF.

The rearrangement links TRBV28 to TRBJ2-3; D may be TRBD2 (5 bases). Between the trimmed V and J ends, which lost 3 bases and 3 bases, there was a span of 13 bases. The CDR3 loop spans 15 amino acids. From germline, CDR1 is MDHEN and CDR2 SYDVKM. DNA for the CDR3: TGTGCCAGCAGTTTGTACAGACTACAAACAGATACGCAGTATTTT. Translation: CASSLYRLQTDTQYF.

J is TRBJ2-3 and V is TRBV5-5; D may match TRBD1 or TRBD2 (5 bases each). Trimming left V 6 bases short and J 5 bases short, with 25 bases between. This CDR3 comprises 17 residues. CDR1 is SGHKS and CDR2 is YYEKEE in the germline V gene (reference sequence). CDR3 DNA: TGTGCCAGCACCTTACTAACCGGGACCCTAAAGAAAGATACGCAGTATTTT. It codes for CASTLLTGTLKKDTQYF.

The CDR3 DNA reads as TGTGCCAGCAGTGACTCGGCGGAGCGGACTGAAGCTTTCTTT. This sequence encodes CASSDSAERTEAFF. The V call is TRBV6-4, the J call TRBJ1-1; no firm D call. This CDR3 has 14 amino acids. The V gene's germline CDR1 is MRHNA and CDR2 SNTAGT. Trimming left V 0 bases short and J 5 bases short, with 10 bases between.

This chain connects TRBV6-5 to TRBJ1-2, with 7 bases lining up with TRBD1. This CDR3 comprises 15 residues. Germline V gives CDR1 MNHEY, CDR2 SVGAGI. J gave up 8 bases and V 2 bases, and 11 bases lay outside the gene matches. In nucleotides, the CDR3 is TGTGCCAGCAGTTACGGCAGAGGGGGCAGGGCAGGCTACACCTTC. Amino acid sequence: CASSYGRGGRAGYTF.

The chain links TRBV14 to TRBJ2-1, with D unresolved. The CDR3 has 13 residues. Germline V gene data show CDR1 as SGHDN and CDR2 as FVKESK. Trimming removed 7 bases at V and 8 bases at J, with 15 bases between. The CDR3 reads CASNLRQYDEQFF. CDR3 DNA: TGTGCCAGCAATCTTAGGCAATACGATGAGCAGTTCTTC.

CDR3 region: CASSPSMTGNYGYTF. The CDR3 bases are TGTGCCAGCTCCCCTAGTATGACAGGGAACTATGGCTACACCTTC. The rearrangement uses TRBV18 and TRBJ1-2; 7 bases agree with TRBD1. This CDR3 contains 15 residues. After removal of 6 bases from V and 2 bases from J, the junction contained 9 bases not matched to a gene. Germline CDR1 reads KGHSH; CDR2 reads LQKENI.

The genes are TRBV28 and TRBJ1-3; D is perhaps TRBD1 (6 bases). This CDR3 spans 14 amino acids. V gave up 5 bases and J gave up 3 bases, with 11 bases separating them. The germline CDR1 and CDR2 sequences are MDHEN and SYDVKM. CDR3 loop: CASSLSGDGNTIYF. The CDR3 region has the DNA TGTGCCAGCAGTCTGTCAGGGGATGGAAACACCATATATTTT.

The rearrangement joins TRBV29-1 to TRBJ2-5; D gene uncertain. The CDR3 extends over 10 amino acids. The ends were cut back, 3 bases at V and 4 bases at J, with 3 bases in the middle. Germline-derived CDR1 and CDR2 are SQVTM and ANQGSEA. The CDR3: CSVDGETQYF. For the CDR3, the DNA is TGCAGCGTTGACGGAGAGACCCAGTACTTC. The full variable domain, in which reference TRBV29-1 and TRBJ2-5 provide the parts outside the CDR3, is SAVISQKPSRDICQRGTSLTIQCQVDSQVTMMFWYRQQPGQSLTLIATANQGSEATYESGFVIDKFPISRPNLTFSTLTVSNMSPEDSSIYLCSVDGETQYFGPGTRLLVL.

The genes are TRBV5-1 and TRBJ1-6; 10 bases are a match to TRBD1. The CDR3 runs to 17 residues. The V segment lost 0 bases and the J segment 0 bases; nucleotides outside the gene matches: 0. Germline V lookup: CDR1 SGHRS, CDR2 YFSETQ. Here the CDR3 DNA reads TGCGCCAGCAGCTTGGGGACAGGGGGCTCCTATAATTCACCCCTCCACTTT. Amino acid sequence: CASSLGTGGSYNSPLHF.